The clone carrying this T cell receptor beta chain was found a few times. CDR3 size: 14 residues. Germline V gene sequence: CDR1 GTSNPN, CDR2 SVGIG (reference sequence). The V gene lost 4 bases and the J gene lost 5 bases, with 12 bases spanning the gap. The sample comes from a study of T cell changes during pregnancy in multiple sclerosis. The assay was immunoSEQ multiplex PCR, and TCRdb's table has in-frame clones only and misses some. The table shows some 38,000 clones, with about 93% occurring only once. This receptor was taken from a female donor in good health, enrolled as a control in a pregnancy study. The sequenced sample was CD4+ T cells from peripheral blood mononuclear cells, obtained in the second trimester of pregnancy. The V gene is TRBV30, the J gene TRBJ1-6, with D hard to call. The CDR3 region is CAWKSGLHNSPLHF. For the CDR3, the DNA is TGTGCCTGGAAGAGTGGACTACATAATTCACCCCTCCACTTT.